A selection of T cell receptor beta chains follows, all from one sample in a study of regulatory T cells. Clones were read by immunoSEQ multiplex PCR, and TCRdb kept only the in-frame ones, dropping some. The sample shows about 23,000 clones, 70% to 90% of them seen only once. The sequencing sample was made of conventional CD4+ T cells sorted from blood. The receptor set was obtained from a child aged 5-17 years with CD3G deficiency. CDR3s include the opening cysteine and the closing phenylalanine or tryptophan. Fields, in order: J gene, V gene, CDR3 protein.

j_call: TRBJ2-2
v_call: TRBV28
cdr3_aa: CASSRRTSGRALLTGELFF

j_call: TRBJ2-3
v_call: TRBV30
cdr3_aa: CAWSVGSGRYTQYF

j_call: TRBJ2-5
v_call: TRBV7-9
cdr3_aa: CASSLFGAGGETQYF

j_call: TRBJ2-3
v_call: TRBV5-1
cdr3_aa: CASSFLGTSADTQYF

j_call: TRBJ2-2
v_call: TRBV19
cdr3_aa: CASRAPNTGELFF

j_call: NA
v_call: TRBV28
cdr3_aa: CASSSGGGSPYEQYF

j_call: TRBJ2-1
v_call: TRBV19
cdr3_aa: CASSKRSPAMGHNEQFF

j_call: TRBJ2-2
v_call: TRBV5-1
cdr3_aa: CASSRGQAGRTGELFF

j_call: TRBJ2-3
v_call: TRBV28
cdr3_aa: CASSSGQGLGDTQYF

j_call: TRBJ1-2
v_call: TRBV19
cdr3_aa: CASSRQGSIYGYTF

j_call: TRBJ2-7
v_call: TRBV5-1
cdr3_aa: CASSLAGFGRDEQYF

j_call: TRBJ2-1
v_call: TRBV5-1
cdr3_aa: CASSFGTSGGKSYNEQFF

j_call: TRBJ1-2
v_call: TRBV6-1
cdr3_aa: CASTRQLTNYGYTF

j_call: TRBJ2-3
v_call: TRBV4-2
cdr3_aa: CASSQRGERHTDTQYF

j_call: TRBJ1-1
v_call: TRBV5-1
cdr3_aa: CASSYARNTEAFF

j_call: TRBJ2-3
v_call: TRBV7-9
cdr3_aa: CASSRGQGSTDTQYF

j_call: TRBJ2-7
v_call: TRBV10-2
cdr3_aa: CASSTQHSYEQYF

j_call: TRBJ2-7
v_call: TRBV5-1
cdr3_aa: CASSLSGGTYEQYF

j_call: TRBJ2-7
v_call: TRBV6-1
cdr3_aa: CASSEGRAPTSGSLYEQYF

j_call: TRBJ2-3
v_call: TRBV7-8
cdr3_aa: CASSLLRLTSSTDTQYF